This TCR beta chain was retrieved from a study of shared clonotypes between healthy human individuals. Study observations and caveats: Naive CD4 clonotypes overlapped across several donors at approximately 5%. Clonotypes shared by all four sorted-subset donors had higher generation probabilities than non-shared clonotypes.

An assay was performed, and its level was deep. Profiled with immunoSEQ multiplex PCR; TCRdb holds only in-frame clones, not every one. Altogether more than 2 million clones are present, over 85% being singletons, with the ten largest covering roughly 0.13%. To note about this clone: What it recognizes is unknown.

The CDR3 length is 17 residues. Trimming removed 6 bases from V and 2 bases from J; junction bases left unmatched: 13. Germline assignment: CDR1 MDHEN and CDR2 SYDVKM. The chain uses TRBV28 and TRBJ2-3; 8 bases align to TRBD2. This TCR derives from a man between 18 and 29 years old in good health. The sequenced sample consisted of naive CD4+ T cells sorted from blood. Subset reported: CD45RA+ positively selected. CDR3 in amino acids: CASSPPGRGALTDTQYF. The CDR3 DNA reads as TGTGCCAGCAGCCCCCCCGGGCGGGGGGCTCTCACAGATACGCAGTATTTT.